There are many counts of the clone carrying this T cell receptor (beta chain). Each CDR3 protein is one row after TCRdb ran MiXCR on the 5' RACE reads. The sample yields 50,000 or so distinct CDR3 sequences, roughly 10% seen once. The sample is drawn from a study of early T cells in non-severe SARS-CoV-2 infection. The CDR3 length is 16 residues. Germline V gives CDR1 LNHNV, CDR2 YYDKDF (reference sequence). The trim removed 4 bases at V and 3 bases at J, leaving 10 bases unmatched. Sequences were obtained from whole blood. The sequence was collected from an adult who was a healthcare worker with PCR-confirmed SARS-CoV-2 infection or an uninfected control (not recorded which). The rearrangement uses TRBV15 and TRBJ2-5; 8 bases are a match to TRBD2. The chain's CDR3 is CATSMGDRAGEETQYF. The CDR3 DNA is TGTGCCACCAGCATGGGAGATAGAGCGGGGGAAGAGACCCAGTACTTC.